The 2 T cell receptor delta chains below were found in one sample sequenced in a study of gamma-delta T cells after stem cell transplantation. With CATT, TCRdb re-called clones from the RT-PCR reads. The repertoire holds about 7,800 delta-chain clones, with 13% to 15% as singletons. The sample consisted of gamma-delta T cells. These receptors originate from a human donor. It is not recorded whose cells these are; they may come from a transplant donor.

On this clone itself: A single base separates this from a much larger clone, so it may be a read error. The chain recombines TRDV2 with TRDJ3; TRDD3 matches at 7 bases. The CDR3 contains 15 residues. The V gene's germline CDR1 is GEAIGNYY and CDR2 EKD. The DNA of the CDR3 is TGTGCCTGTGACACCGGATACTGGGGCACCCGACAGATGTTTTTC. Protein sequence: CACDTGYWGTRQMFF.

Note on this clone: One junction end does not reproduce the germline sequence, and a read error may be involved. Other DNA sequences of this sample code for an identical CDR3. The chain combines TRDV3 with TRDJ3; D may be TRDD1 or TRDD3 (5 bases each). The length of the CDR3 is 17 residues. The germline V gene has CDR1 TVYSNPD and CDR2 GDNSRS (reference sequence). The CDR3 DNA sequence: TGTGCCTTTGAGGGAAATCGTAGCTCCTGGGACACCCGGCAGATGTTTTTC. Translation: CAFEGNRSSWDTRQMFF.